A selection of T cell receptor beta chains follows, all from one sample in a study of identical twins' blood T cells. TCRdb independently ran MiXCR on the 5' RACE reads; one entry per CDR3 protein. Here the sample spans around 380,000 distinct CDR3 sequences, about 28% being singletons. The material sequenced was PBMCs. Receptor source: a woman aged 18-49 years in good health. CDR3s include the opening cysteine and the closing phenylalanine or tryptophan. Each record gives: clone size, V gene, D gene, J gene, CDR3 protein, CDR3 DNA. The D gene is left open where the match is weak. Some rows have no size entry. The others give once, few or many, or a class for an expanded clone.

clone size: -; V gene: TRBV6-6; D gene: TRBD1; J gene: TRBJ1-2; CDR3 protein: CASSYSRTGYGYTF; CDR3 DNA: TGTGCCAGCAGTTACTCGAGGACAGGCTATGGCTACACCTTC
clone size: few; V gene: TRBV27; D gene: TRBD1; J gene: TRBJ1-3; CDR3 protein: CASSLGGQGRNTIYF; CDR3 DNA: TGTGCCAGCAGTTTGGGCGGACAGGGTAGAAACACCATATATTTT
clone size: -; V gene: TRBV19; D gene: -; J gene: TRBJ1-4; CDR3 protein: CASSIPPGDVLHEKLFF; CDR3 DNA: TGTGCCAGTAGTATCCCCCCGGGGGACGTTCTTCATGAAAAACTGTTTTTT
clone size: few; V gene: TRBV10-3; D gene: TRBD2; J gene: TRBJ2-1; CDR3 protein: CAISAQGLAGVHERFF; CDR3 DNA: TGTGCCATCAGTGCCCAGGGGCTAGCGGGAGTACATGAGCGGTTCTTC
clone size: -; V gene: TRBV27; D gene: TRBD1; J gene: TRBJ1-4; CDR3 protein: CASSFGTGGTNEKLFF; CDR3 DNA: TGTGCCAGCAGCTTCGGGACAGGGGGTACTAATGAAAAACTGTTTTTT
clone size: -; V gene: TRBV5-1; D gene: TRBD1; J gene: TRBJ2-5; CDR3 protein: CASSLESGGMDTQYF; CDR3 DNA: TGCGCCAGCAGCTTGGAATCAGGGGGCATGGATACCCAGTACTTC
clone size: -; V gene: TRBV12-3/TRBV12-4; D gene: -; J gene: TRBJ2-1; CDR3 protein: CASSLDLRGLLF; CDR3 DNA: TGTGCCAGCAGCCTGGACCTCCGAGGTCTCCTCTTC
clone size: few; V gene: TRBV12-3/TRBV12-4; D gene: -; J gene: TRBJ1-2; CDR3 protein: CASTLGQPYGYTF; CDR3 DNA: TGTGCCAGCACCTTGGGGCAGCCGTATGGCTACACCTTC
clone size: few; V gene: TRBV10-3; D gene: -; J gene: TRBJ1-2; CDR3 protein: CAINRGSNYGYTF; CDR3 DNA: TGTGCCATCAATAGGGGAAGTAACTATGGCTACACCTTC
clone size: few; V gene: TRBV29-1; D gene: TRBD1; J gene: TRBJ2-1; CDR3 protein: CSVERDRGLRLGNEQFF; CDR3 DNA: TGCAGCGTTGAACGGGACAGGGGGCTGAGACTGGGGAATGAGCAGTTCTTC
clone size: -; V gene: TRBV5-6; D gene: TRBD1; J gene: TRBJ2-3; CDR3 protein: CASSFGQGITDTQYF; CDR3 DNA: TGTGCCAGCAGCTTCGGACAGGGGATCACAGATACGCAGTATTTT
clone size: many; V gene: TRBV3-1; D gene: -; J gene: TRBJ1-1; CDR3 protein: CASSQRGRNTEAFF; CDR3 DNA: TGTGCCAGCAGCCAACGGGGCAGGAACACTGAAGCTTTCTTT
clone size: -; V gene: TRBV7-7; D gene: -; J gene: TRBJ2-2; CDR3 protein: CASSPREIGELFF; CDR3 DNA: TGTGCTAGCAGCCCCAGGGAAATCGGGGAGCTGTTTTTT
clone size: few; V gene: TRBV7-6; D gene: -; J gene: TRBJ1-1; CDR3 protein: CASSQSPGGAPRNTEAFF; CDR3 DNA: TGTGCCAGCAGCCAATCTCCGGGGGGCGCTCCCCGGAACACTGAAGCTTTCTTT
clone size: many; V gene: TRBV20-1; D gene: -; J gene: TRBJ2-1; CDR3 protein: CSGRAGGIDEQFF; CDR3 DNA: TGCAGTGGCAGAGCTGGAGGGATCGATGAGCAGTTCTTC
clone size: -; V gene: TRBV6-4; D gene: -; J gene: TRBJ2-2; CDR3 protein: CASGLSTGELFF; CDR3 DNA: TGTGCCAGCGGACTGAGCACCGGGGAGCTGTTTTTT
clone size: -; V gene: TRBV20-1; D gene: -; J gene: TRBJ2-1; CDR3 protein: CSALRGSSYNEQFF; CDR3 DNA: TGCAGTGCCCTCCGGGGTAGCTCCTACAATGAGCAGTTCTTC
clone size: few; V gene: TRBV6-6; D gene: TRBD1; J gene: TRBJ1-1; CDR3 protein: CASSYPAGQTGNSFTEAFF; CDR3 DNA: TGTGCCAGCAGTTACCCTGCGGGACAGACAGGGAATAGTTTCACTGAAGCTTTCTTT
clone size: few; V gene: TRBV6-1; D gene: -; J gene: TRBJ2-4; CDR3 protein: CASSSVSKNIQYF; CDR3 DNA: TGTGCCAGCAGTTCGGTTTCCAAAAACATTCAGTACTTC
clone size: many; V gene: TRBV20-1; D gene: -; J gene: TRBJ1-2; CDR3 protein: CSARDRRGAYYGYTF; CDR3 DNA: TGCAGTGCTAGAGATCGGCGGGGGGCGTACTATGGCTACACCTTC
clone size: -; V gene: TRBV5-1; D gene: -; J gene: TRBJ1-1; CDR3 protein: CDSSLAPGDRNTEAFF; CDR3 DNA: TGCGACAGCAGCTTGGCACCAGGGGATAGGAACACTGAAGCTTTCTTT
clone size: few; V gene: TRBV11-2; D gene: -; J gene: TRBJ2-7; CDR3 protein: CASSLARFDYEQYF; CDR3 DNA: TGTGCCAGCAGCTTAGCCAGATTTGACTACGAGCAGTACTTC
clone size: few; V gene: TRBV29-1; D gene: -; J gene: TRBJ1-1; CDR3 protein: CSSIYTGIGNTEAFF; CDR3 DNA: TGCAGCTCCATTTACACAGGGATTGGGAACACTGAAGCTTTCTTT
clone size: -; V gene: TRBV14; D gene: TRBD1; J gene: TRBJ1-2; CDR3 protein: CASSRTGSGYDYGYTF; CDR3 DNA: TGTGCCAGCAGCCGGACAGGGTCGGGATATGACTATGGCTACACCTTC